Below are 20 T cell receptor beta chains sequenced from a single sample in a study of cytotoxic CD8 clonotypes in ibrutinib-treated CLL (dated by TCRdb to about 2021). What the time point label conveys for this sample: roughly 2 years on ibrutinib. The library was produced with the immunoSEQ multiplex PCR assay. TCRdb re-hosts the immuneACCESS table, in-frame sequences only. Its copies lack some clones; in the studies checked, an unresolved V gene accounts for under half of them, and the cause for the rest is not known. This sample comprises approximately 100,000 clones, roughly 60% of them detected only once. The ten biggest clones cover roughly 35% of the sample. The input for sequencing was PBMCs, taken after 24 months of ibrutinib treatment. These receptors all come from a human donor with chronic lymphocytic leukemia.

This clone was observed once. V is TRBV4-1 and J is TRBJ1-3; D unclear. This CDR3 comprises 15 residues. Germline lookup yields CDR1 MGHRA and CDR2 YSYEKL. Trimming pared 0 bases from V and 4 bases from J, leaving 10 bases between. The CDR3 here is CASSQEEGGGNTIYF. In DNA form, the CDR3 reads TGCGCCAGCAGCCAAGAAGAGGGCGGAGGAAACACCATATATTTT.

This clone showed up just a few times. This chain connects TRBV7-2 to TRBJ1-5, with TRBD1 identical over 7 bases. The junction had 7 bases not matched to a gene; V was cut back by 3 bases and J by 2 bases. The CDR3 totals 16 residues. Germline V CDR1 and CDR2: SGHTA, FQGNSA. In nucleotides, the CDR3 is TGTGCCAGCAGCTTCGAAGCCGGGACAGGCAATCAGCCCCAGCATTTT. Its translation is CASSFEAGTGNQPQHF.

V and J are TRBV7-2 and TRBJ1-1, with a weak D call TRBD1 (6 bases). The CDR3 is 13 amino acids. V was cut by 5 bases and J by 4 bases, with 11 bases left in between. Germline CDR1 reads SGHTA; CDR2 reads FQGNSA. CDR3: CASSGKGGTEAFF. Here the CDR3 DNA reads TGTGCCAGCAGCGGTAAAGGGGGCACTGAAGCTTTCTTT.

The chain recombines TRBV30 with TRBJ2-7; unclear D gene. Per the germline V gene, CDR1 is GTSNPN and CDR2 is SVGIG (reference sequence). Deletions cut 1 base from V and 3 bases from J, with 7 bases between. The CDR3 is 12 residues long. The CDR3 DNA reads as TGTGCCTGGAGTGCCTACTTCTACGAGCAGTACTTC. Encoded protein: CAWSAYFYEQYF.

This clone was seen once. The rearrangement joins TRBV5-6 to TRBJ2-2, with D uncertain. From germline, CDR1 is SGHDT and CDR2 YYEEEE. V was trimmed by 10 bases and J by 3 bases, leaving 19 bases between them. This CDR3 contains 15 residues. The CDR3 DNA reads TGTGCCTCCCGTGGTGGGCCGGGTGACACCGGGGAGCTGTTTTTT. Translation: CASRGGPGDTGELFF.

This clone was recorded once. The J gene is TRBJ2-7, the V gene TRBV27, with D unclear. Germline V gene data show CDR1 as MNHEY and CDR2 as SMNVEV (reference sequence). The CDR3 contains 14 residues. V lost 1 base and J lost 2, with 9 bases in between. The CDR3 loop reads CASSLWGSPYEQYF. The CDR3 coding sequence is TGTGCCAGCAGTTTATGGGGTAGTCCCTACGAGCAGTACTTC.

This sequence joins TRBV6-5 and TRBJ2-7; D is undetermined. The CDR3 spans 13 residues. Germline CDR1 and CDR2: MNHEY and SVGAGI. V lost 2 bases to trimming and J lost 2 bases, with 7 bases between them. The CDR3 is CASSYPWPYEQYF. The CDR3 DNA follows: TGTGCCAGCAGTTACCCCTGGCCCTACGAGCAGTACTTC.

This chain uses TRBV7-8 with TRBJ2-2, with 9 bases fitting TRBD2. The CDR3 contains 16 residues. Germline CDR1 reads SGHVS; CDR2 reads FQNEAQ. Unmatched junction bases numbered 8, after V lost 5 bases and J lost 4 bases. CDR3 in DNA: TGTGCCAGCAGCCGGCCGGCGGGGGGGCCCACCGGGGAGCTGTTTTTT. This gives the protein CASSRPAGGPTGELFF. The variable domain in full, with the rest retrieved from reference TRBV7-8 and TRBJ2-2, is GAGVSQSPRYKVAKRGQDVALRCDPISGHVSLFWYQQALGQGPEFLTYFQNEAQLDKSGLPSDRFFAERPEGSVSTLKIQRTQQEDSAVYLCASSRPAGGPTGELFFGEGSRLTVL.

This CDR3 is CASSYLGTADSPLHF. CDR3 in DNA: TGTGCCAGCAGTTACCTCGGGACAGCGGATTCACCCCTCCACTTT. The chain has TRBV27 and TRBJ1-6; TRBD1 matches at 7 bases. The germline CDR1 and CDR2 sequences are MNHEY and SMNVEV (reference sequence). The junction had 8 bases not matched to a gene; V was cut back by 4 bases and J by 8 bases. The length of the CDR3 is 15 residues.

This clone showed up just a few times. The DNA for the CDR3 is TGCGCCAGCAGCCTCTACTCGGGACAGGGAACAGATACGCAGTATTTT. Its protein product is CASSLYSGQGTDTQYF. The rearrangement links TRBV5-1 to TRBJ2-3, with 9 bases lining up with TRBD1. Germline CDR1 is SGHRS and CDR2 is YFSETQ. This CDR3 region has 16 residues. Germline trimming cut 4 bases from V and 3 bases from J; bases unmatched to any gene: 9. The whole variable domain, remainder taken from reference TRBV5-1 and TRBJ2-3, is KAGVTQTPRYLIKTRGQQVTLSCSPISGHRSVSWYQQTPGQGLQFLFEYFSETQRNKGNFPGRFSGRQFSNSRSEMNVSTLELGDSALYLCASSLYSGQGTDTQYFGPGTRLTVL.

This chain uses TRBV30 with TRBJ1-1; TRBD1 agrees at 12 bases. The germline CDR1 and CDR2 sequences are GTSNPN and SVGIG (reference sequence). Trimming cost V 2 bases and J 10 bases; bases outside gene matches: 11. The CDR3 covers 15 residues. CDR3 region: CAWSTPGQGALSAFF. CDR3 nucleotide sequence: TGTGCCTGGAGTACCCCGGGACAGGGGGCGTTATCAGCTTTCTTT. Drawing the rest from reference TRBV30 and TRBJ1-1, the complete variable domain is SQTIHQWPATLVQPVGSPLSLECTVEGTSNPNLYWYRQAAGRGLQLLFYSVGIGQISSEVPQNLSASRPQDRQFILSSKKLLLSDSGFYLCAWSTPGQGALSAFFGQGTRLTVV.

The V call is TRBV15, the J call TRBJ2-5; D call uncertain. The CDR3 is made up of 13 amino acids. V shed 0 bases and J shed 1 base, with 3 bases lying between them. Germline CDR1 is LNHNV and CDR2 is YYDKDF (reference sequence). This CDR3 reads CATSRDVQETQYF. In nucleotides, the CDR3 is TGTGCCACCAGCAGAGATGTCCAAGAGACCCAGTACTTC.

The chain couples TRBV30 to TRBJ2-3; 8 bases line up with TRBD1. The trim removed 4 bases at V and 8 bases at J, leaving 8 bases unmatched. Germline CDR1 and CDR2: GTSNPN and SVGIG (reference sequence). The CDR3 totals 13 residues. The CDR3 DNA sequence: TGTGCCTGGAACAGGGGGATCCCGGGTACGCAGTATTTT. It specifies CAWNRGIPGTQYF.

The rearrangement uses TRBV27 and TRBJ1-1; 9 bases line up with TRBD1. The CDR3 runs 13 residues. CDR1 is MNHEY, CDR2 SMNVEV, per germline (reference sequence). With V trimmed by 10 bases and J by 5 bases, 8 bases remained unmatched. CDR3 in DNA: TGTGCCACCAAACAGGGGGCGGTTACTGAAGCTTTCTTT. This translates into CATKQGAVTEAFF.

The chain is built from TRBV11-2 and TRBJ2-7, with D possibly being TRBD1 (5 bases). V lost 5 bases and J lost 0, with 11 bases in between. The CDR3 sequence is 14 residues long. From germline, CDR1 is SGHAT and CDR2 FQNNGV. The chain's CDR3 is CASSQTDFSYEQYF. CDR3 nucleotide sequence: TGTGCCAGCAGCCAGACAGATTTCTCCTACGAGCAGTACTTC.

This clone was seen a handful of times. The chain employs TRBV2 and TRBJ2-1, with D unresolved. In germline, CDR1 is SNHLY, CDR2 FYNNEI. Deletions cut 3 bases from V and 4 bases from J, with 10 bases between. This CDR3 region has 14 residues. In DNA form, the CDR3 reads TGTGCCAGCAGTGACTCGTACAGATACAATGAGCAGTTCTTC. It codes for CASSDSYRYNEQFF.

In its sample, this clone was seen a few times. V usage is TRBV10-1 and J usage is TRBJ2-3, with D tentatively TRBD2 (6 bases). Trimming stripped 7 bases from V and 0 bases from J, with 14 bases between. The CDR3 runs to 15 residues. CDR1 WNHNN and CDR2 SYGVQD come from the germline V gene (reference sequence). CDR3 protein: CASKKDYQSTDTQYF. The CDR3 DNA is TGCGCCAGCAAGAAGGACTACCAGAGCACAGATACGCAGTATTTT.

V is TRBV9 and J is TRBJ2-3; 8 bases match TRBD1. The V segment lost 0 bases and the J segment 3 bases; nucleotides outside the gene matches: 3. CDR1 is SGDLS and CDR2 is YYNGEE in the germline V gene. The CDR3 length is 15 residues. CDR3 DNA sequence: TGTGCCAGCAGCGTAGCTACAGGGGGAACAGATACGCAGTATTTT. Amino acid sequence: CASSVATGGTDTQYF.

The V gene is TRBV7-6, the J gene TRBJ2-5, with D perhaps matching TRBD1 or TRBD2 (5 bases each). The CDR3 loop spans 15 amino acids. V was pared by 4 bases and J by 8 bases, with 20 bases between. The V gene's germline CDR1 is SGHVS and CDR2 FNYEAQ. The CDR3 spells CASSSGVGEGETQYF. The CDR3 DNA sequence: TGTGCCAGCAGCTCCGGAGTGGGGGAAGGGGAAACCCAGTACTTC. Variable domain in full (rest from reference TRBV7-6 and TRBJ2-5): GAGVSQSPRYKVTKRGQDVALRCDPISGHVSLYWYRQALGQGPEFLTYFNYEAQQDKSGLPNDRFSAERPEGSISTLTIQRTEQRDSAMYRCASSSGVGEGETQYFGPGTRLLVL.

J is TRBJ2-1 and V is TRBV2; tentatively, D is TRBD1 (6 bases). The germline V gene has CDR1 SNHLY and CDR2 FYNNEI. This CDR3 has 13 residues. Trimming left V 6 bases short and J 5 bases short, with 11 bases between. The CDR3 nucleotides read TGTGCCAGCAGATATTACAGGGACAATGAGCAGTTCTTC. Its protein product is CASRYYRDNEQFF.